This T cell receptor beta chain was documented in a study of blood T cell repertoires in COVID-19. Study-wide context: COVID-19 samples collected from the United States, Italy and Spain covered acute and convalescent phases. Sample material is recorded as cDNA or gDNA derived from T cells, B-cell-depleted T cells, or PBMCs.

Original analysis: Estimates of nucleated cell counts were drawn from the amplification of reference gene primers. Method: immunoSEQ multiplex PCR; TCRdb's copy keeps in-frame clones and lacks some. V and J calls and clone size are those listed in that table; D and trimming were worked out from the DNA. The repertoire holds 300,000 or so clones, with roughly 86% as singletons. Between the trimmed V and J ends, which lost 0 bases and 4 bases, there was a span of 11 bases. The CDR3 is 16 amino acids. Germline assignment: CDR1 SGHRS and CDR2 YFSETQ. The clonotype originates from a man in his 70s with acute or convalescent COVID-19. The chain couples TRBV5-1 to TRBJ2-6, with D perhaps matching TRBD1 (7 bases). Input material: peripheral blood. The CDR3 loop reads CASSLEGAGGANVLTF. For the CDR3, the DNA is TGCGCCAGCAGCTTGGAGGGGGCGGGAGGGGCCAACGTCCTGACTTTC.